These T cell receptor beta chains were read from a single sample in a study of blood T cells in healthy people across ages. TCRdb re-derived calls from the 5' RACE reads in MiXCR, one entry per CDR3 protein. The profile shows about 680,000 distinct CDR3 sequences, around half of them singletons. Source material: blood. These receptor sequences come from a woman aged 55-70 years in good health. CDR3s include the opening cysteine and the closing phenylalanine or tryptophan. Each record gives: J gene, V gene, clone size, D gene, CDR3 DNA, CDR3 protein. A D gene is named only where the DNA matches it firmly. Size is omitted from some rows. Given values are once, few, many or a class for expanded clones.

TRBJ2-1 TRBV6-5 few . TGTGCCAGCAGCAGCGACAACTCCTACAATGAGCAGTTCTTC CASSSDNSYNEQFF
TRBJ2-7 TRBV20-1 . . TGCAGTGCTAGAGATCTCACTTTACCCTACAATGAGCAGTACTTC CSARDLTLPYNEQYF
TRBJ2-2 TRBV9 few TRBD2 TGTGCCAGCAGCGTAGCGACTAGCGGGAGGGCCGGGGAGCTGTTTTTT CASSVATSGRAGELFF
TRBJ1-2 TRBV2 . . TGTGCCACCCTGACAGCGATTAACTATGGCTACACCTTC CATLTAINYGYTF
TRBJ2-7 TRBV4-3 . . TGCGCCAGCAGCCAAGACCGCCCGAACACCGGGGAGCAGTACTTC CASSQDRPNTGEQYF
TRBJ1-2 TRBV7-2 few TRBD1 TGTGCCAGCAGCTCCCACAGGGGTGGATATGGCTACACCTTC CASSSHRGGYGYTF
TRBJ2-7 TRBV25-1 . TRBD2 TGTGCCAGCAGTGAAGTCGGTGGGAGGGTTTACAATGAGCAGTACTTC CASSEVGGRVYNEQYF
TRBJ2-3 TRBV5-1 . . TGCACCAGCAGCTTTACGGGCCCCCAGAGGGTAGATACGCAGTATTTT CTSSFTGPQRVDTQYF
TRBJ2-1 TRBV9 . . TGTGCCAGCAGCGTAGGGAGGACCACCTACAATGAGCAGTTCTTC CASSVGRTTYNEQFF
TRBJ1-1 TRBV24-1 once . TGTGCCACCAGTAACAGGATGAACACTGAAGCTTTCTTT CATSNRMNTEAFF
TRBJ1-6 TRBV20-1 . TRBD1 TGCAGTGCTAGAGTCGAGACAGGGTTGAATTCACCCCTCCACTTT CSARVETGLNSPLHF
TRBJ2-7 TRBV20-1 . TRBD2 TGCAGTGCTAACTCGGGACTAGCTTACGAGCAGTACTTC CSANSGLAYEQYF
TRBJ2-1 TRBV29-1 . . TGCAGCGCTGTGGGACATCGGGGTTACAATGAGCAGTTCTTC CSAVGHRGYNEQFF
TRBJ2-5 TRBV5-1 many . TGCGCCAGCAGCTTGGGCCTAAAAGAGACCCAGTACTTC CASSLGLKETQYF
TRBJ2-5 TRBV10-3 few TRBD1 TGTGCCATCGGTGCTCGGGACAGTCATCCCAAACTTCGGTACTTC CAIGARDSHPKLRYF
TRBJ2-7 TRBV7-9 few TRBD1 TGTGCCAGCAGCCCGGACAGGGGGCCTCAATACGAGCAGTACTTC CASSPDRGPQYEQYF
TRBJ2-7 TRBV7-9 . TRBD1 TGTGCCAGCAGCTTGCCCGGGACAGAAGATGGCGAGCAGTACTTC CASSLPGTEDGEQYF
TRBJ2-1 TRBV4-3 few TRBD2 TGCGCCAGCAGCCAGGATTCGACTAGCTCCAATGAGCAGTTCTTC CASSQDSTSSNEQFF
TRBJ2-1 TRBV7-2 . . TGTGCCAGCAGCCCCATGTCCGGGCGTGGGCAGTTCTTC CASSPMSGRGQFF
TRBJ1-4 TRBV4-3 few TRBD1 TGCGCCAGCAGCCAAGACGATGCGGGACAGGGGGCCCTTAATGAAAAACTGTTTTTT CASSQDDAGQGALNEKLFF
TRBJ2-5 TRBV6-4 . . TGTGCCAGCAGTGCCGTCCCCGCGGGTGAGCAGTACTTC CASSAVPAGEQYF
TRBJ2-3 TRBV6-5 . TRBD2 TGTGCCAGCAGTTACGAGGGTGGACCCCTAGCGGGACCCACAGATACGCAGTATTTT CASSYEGGPLAGPTDTQYF
TRBJ2-7 TRBV29-1 few . TGCAGCGTTGCTAACCTACGCGAGCAGTACTTC CSVANLREQYF
TRBJ2-1 TRBV6-2/TRBV6-3 . . TGTGCCAGCTTTGCCGGGACCCCTTCCTACAATGAGCAGTTCTTC CASFAGTPSYNEQFF
TRBJ2-3 TRBV24-1 few . TGTGCCACCATCATAACGGATACGCAGTATTTT CATIITDTQYF
TRBJ2-3 TRBV20-1 many . TGCAGTGTCATGGATTTGGAGGATACGCAGTATTTT CSVMDLEDTQYF
TRBJ2-7 TRBV7-2 . . TGTGCCAGCAGCTTTCGGAGCACCCACGAGCAGTACTTC CASSFRSTHEQYF
TRBJ2-6 TRBV6-2/TRBV6-3 few . TGTGCCAGCAGTCCGGGTATCTGGGCCAACGTCCTGACTTTC CASSPGIWANVLTF
TRBJ2-5 TRBV18 few TRBD2 TGTGCCAGCTCACCACTAACGGGACTAGCTAGCGAGACCCAGTACTTC CASSPLTGLASETQYF
TRBJ1-3 TRBV20-1 . . TGCAGTGCTAGAGCGATTTCAGGGTCCGGAAACACCATATATTTT CSARAISGSGNTIYF
TRBJ1-6 TRBV2 . TRBD1 TGTGCCAGCCGGATCGACAGGGGTGATTCACCCCTCCACTTT CASRIDRGDSPLHF
TRBJ2-5 TRBV5-5 . . TGTGCCAGCAGCTTTAGCCGGACAGAAGAGACCCAGTACTTC CASSFSRTEETQYF
TRBJ2-7 TRBV18 . . TGTGCCAGCTCACCACAGGGGCTCCCCTACGAGCAGTACTTC CASSPQGLPYEQYF